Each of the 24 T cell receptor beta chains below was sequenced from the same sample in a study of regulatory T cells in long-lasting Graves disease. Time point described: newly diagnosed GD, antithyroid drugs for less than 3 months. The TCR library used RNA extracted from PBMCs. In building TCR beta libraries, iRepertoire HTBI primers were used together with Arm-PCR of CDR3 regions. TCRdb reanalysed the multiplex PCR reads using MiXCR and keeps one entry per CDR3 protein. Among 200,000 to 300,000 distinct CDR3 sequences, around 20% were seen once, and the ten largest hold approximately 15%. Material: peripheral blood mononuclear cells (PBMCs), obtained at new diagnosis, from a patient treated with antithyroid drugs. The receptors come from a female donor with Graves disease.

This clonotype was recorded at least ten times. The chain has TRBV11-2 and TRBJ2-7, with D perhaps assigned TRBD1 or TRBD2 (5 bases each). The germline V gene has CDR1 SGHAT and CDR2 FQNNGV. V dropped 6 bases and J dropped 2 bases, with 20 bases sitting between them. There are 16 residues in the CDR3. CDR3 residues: CASSRRSGTEAYEQYF. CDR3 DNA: TGTGCCAGCAGTCGAAGGTCCGGGACCGAAGCCTACGAGCAGTACTTC.

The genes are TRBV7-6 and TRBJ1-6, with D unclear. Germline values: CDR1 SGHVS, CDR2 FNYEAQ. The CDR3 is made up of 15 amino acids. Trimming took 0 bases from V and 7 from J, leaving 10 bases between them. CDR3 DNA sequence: TGTGCCAGCAGCTTAGCAGGGTTTGGGAATTCACCCCTCCACTTT. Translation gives CASSLAGFGNSPLHF. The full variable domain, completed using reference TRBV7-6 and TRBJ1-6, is GAGVSQSPRYKVTKRGQDVALRCDPISGHVSLYWYRQALGQGPEFLTYFNYEAQQDKSGLPNDRFSAERPEGSISTLTIQRTEQRDSAMYRCASSLAGFGNSPLHFGNGTRLTVT.

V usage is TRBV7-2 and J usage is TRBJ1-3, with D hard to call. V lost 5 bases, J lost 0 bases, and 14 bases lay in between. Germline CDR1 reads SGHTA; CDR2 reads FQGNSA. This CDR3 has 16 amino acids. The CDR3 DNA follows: TGTGCCAGCAGCCTCCACCCGGGCGGCTCTGGAAACACCATATATTTT. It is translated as CASSLHPGGSGNTIYF.

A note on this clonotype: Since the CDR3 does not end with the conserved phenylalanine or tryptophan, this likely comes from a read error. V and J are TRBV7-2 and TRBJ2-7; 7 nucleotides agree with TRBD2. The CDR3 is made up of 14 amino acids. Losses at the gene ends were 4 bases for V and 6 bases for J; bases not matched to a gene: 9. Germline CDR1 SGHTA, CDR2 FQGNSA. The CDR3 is CASSSGLVIAEQYS. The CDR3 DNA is TGTGCCAGCAGCTCAGGACTAGTTATCGCCGAGCAGTACTCC.

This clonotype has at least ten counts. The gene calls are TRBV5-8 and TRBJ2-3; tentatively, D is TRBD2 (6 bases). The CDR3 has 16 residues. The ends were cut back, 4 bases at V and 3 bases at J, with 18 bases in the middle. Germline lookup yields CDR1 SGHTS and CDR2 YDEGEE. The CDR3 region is CASSISGQTGTDTQYF. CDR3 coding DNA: TGTGCCAGCAGCATAAGCGGGCAGACGGGGACAGATACGCAGTATTTT.

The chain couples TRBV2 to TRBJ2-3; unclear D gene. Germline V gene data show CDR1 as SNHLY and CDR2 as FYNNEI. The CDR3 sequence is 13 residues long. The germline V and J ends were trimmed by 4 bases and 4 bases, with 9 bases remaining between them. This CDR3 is CASSALLADTQYF. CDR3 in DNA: TGTGCCAGCAGTGCCCTGCTGGCAGATACGCAGTATTTT.

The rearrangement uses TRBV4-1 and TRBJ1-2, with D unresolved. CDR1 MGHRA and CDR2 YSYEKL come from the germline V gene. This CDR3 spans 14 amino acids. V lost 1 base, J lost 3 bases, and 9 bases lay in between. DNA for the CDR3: TGCGCCAGCAGCCAAGTAGGCACAGACTATGGCTACACCTTC. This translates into CASSQVGTDYGYTF.

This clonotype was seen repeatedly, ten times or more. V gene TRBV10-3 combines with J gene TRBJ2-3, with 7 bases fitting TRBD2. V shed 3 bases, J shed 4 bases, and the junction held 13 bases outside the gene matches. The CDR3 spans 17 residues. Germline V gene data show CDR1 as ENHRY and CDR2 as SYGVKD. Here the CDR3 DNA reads TGTGCCATCAGTGAAGAGTTCGGAGGCGGGGGTGCAGATACGCAGTATTTT. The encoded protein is CAISEEFGGGGADTQYF.

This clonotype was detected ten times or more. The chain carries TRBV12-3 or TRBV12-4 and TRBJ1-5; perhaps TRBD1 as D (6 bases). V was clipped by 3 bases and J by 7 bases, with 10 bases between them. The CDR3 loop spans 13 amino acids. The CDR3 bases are TGTGCCAGCAGTTTTAAGGGGGAGCAGCCCCAGCATTTT. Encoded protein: CASSFKGEQPQHF.

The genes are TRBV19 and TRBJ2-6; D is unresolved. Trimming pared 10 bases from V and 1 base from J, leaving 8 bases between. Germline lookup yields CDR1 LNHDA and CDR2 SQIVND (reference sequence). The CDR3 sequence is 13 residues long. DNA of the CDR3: TGTGCCACGAGCAATTCTGGGGCCAACGTCCTGACTTTC. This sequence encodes CATSNSGANVLTF.

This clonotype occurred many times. The CDR3 protein is CSARGMDSGYTF. The CDR3 nucleotides read TGCAGTGCTAGAGGGATGGATTCCGGCTACACCTTC. This chain uses TRBV20-1 with TRBJ1-2, with no clear D. V dropped 1 base and J dropped 8 bases, with 11 bases sitting between them. Germline assignment: CDR1 DFQATT and CDR2 SNEGSKA (reference sequence). The CDR3 has 12 amino acids.

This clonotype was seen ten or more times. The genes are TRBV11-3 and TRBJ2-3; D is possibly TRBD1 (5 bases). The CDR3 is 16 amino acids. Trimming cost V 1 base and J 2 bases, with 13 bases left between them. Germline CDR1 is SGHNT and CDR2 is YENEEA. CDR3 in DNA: TGTGCCAGCAGCTTAGGACAGCTCAGAGTCACAGATACGCAGTATTTT. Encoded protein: CASSLGQLRVTDTQYF.

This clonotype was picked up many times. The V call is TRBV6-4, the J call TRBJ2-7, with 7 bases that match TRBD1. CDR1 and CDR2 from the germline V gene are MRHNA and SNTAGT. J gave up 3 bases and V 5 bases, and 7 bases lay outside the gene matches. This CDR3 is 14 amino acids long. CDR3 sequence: CASSRGQVIYEQYF. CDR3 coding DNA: TGTGCCAGCAGTCGAGGACAGGTGATCTACGAGCAGTACTTC.

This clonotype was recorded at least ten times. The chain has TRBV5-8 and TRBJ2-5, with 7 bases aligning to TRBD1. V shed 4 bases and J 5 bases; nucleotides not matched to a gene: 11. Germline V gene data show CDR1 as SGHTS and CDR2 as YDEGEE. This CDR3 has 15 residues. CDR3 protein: CASSRQGVGRETQYF. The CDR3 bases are TGTGCCAGCAGCCGCCAGGGGGTTGGTCGGGAGACCCAGTACTTC.

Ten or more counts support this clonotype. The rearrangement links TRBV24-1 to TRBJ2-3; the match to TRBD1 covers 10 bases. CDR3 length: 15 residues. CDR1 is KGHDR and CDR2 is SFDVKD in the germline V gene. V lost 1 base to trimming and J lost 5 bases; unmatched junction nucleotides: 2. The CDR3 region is CATSDFGQGGDTQYF. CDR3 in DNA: TGTGCCACCAGTGATTTTGGACAGGGGGGAGATACGCAGTATTTT.

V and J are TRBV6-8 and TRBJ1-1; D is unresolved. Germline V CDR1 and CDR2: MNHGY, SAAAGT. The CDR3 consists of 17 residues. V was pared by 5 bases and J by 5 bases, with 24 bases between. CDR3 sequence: CASSRGPPGLGRTEAFF. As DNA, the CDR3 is TGTGCCAGCAGTCGTGGGCCGCCCGGCTTGGGAAGGACTGAAGCTTTCTTT.

The CDR3 region has the DNA TGTGCCAGCACTATTAAGCCCCAGCATTTT. Encoded protein: CASTIKPQHF. The chain links TRBV6-1 to TRBJ1-5; D unclear. Germline V CDR1 and CDR2: MNHNS, SASEGT. This CDR3 has 10 residues. V gave up 7 bases and J gave up 8 bases, with 6 bases separating them.

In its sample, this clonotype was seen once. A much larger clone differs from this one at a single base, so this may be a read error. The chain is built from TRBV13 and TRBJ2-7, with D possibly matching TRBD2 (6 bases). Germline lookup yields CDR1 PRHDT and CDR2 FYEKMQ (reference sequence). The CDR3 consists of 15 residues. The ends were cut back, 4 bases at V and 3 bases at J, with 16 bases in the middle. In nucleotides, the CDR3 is TGTGCCAGCAGCTGGGGGGTGGACACTCACTACGAGCAGTACTTC. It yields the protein CASSWGVDTHYEQYF.

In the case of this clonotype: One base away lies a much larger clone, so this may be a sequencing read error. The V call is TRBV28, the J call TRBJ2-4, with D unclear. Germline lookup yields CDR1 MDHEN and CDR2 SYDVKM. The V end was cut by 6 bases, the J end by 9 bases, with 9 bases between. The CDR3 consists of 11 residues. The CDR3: CASSFGAIQYF. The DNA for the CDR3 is TGTGCCAGCAGCTTTGGTGCCATTCAGTACTTC.

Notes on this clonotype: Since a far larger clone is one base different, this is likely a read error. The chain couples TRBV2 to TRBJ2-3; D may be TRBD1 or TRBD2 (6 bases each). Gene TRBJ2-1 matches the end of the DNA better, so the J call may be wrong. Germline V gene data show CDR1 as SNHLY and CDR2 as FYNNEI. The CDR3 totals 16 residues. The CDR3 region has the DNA TGTGCCTGCAGCTCTACATCCGGGGGCGGCGGGAATGAGCAGTTCTTC. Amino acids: CACSSTSGGGGNEQFF.

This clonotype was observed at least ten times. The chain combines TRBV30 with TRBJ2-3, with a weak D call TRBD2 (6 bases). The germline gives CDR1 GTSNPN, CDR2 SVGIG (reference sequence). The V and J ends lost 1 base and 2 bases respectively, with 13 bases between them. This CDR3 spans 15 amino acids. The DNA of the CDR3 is TGTGCCTGGAGTGAGGTGGCGGGGTACACAGATACGCAGTATTTT. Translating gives CAWSEVAGYTDTQYF.

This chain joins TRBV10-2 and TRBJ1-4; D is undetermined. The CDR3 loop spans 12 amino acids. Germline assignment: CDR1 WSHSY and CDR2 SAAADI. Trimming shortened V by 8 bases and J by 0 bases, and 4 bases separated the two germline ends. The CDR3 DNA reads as TGCGCCAGCGGGGCAACTAATGAAAAACTGTTTTTT. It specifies CASGATNEKLFF.

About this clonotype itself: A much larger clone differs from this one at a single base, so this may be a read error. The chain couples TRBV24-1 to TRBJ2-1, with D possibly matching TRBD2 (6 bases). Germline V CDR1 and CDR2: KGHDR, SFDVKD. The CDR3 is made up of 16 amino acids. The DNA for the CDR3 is TGTGCCGCCAGTGATTCCCTCCCCGGGGGCTACAATGAGCAGTTCTTC. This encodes CAASDSLPGGYNEQFF.

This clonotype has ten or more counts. CDR3 region: CSAGTSRYNEQFF. In nucleotides, the CDR3 is TGCAGTGCGGGGACTAGCCGCTACAATGAGCAGTTCTTC. The gene calls are TRBV20-1 and TRBJ2-1, with TRBD2 matching over 9 bases. The junction had 3 bases not matched to a gene; V was cut back by 6 bases and J by 3 bases. CDR3 size: 13 residues. In germline, CDR1 is DFQATT, CDR2 SNEGSKA (reference sequence).